The 18 T cell receptor beta chains reported below all come from one sample, sequenced in a study of cytomegalovirus exposure and HLA in healthy donors. The PCR contained 60 Vbeta and 13 Jbeta primers. Sequencing used immunoSEQ multiplex PCR; TCRdb keeps in-frame clones, though not all of them. The table lists 150,000 to 200,000 clones, about 77% of them singletons. Source material: PBMCs. All receptors come from a woman aged 25-40 years in good health and CMV-seropositive.

The chain has TRBV6-1 and TRBJ1-1; a possible D gene is TRBD1 (5 bases). In germline, CDR1 is MNHNS, CDR2 SASEGT. The CDR3 length is 20 residues. Between the trimmed V and J ends, which lost 4 bases and 2 bases, there was a span of 29 bases. Here the CDR3 DNA reads TGTGCCAGCAGTGCGCGGGCGGGGGTTTCACCCGTGAGAGCTAACACTGAAGCTTTCTTT. Residues: CASSARAGVSPVRANTEAFF.

The chain carries TRBV6-1 and TRBJ1-1; the D gene is possibly TRBD1 (5 bases). This CDR3 is 13 amino acids long. In germline, CDR1 is MNHNS, CDR2 SASEGT. V lost 6 bases and J 8 bases, leaving 16 bases between the germline ends. The CDR3 DNA follows: TGTGCCAGCAGGACAGCAGGAAATTGGGAAGCTTTCTTT. Amino acid sequence: CASRTAGNWEAFF.

This chain uses TRBV6-1 with TRBJ2-2, with 8 nucleotides matching TRBD1. V lost 6 bases, J lost 6 bases, and 9 bases stayed unmatched. CDR1 is MNHNS, CDR2 SASEGT, per germline. This CDR3 spans 15 amino acids. CDR3 nucleotides: TGTGCCAGCAGACCCAGTAACAGGGGGTCCGGGGAGCTGTTTTTT. As protein: CASRPSNRGSGELFF.

This sequence joins TRBV19 and TRBJ1-2, with D uncertain. Trimming removed 3 bases at V and 4 bases at J, with 15 bases between. CDR3 length: 15 amino acids. Germline V lookup: CDR1 LNHDA, CDR2 SQIVND (reference sequence). CDR3 protein: CASSILAGRGYGYTF. In DNA, the CDR3 is TGTGCCAGTAGTATTTTGGCAGGTCGTGGCTATGGCTACACCTTC.

The chain links TRBV2 to TRBJ2-7, with 8 bases aligning to TRBD1. CDR3 length equals 14 residues. The germline CDR1 and CDR2 sequences are SNHLY and FYNNEI. V lost 8 bases to trimming and J lost 3 bases; unmatched junction nucleotides: 9. CDR3 loop: CASVTRGQGYEQYF. The CDR3 bases are TGTGCCAGCGTGACGAGAGGACAGGGCTACGAGCAGTACTTC.

This chain links TRBV28 with TRBJ1-1, with no clear D. This CDR3 contains 14 residues. The V and J ends lost 7 bases and 5 bases respectively, with 17 bases between them. Germline V CDR1 and CDR2: MDHEN, SYDVKM. The CDR3 DNA follows: TGTGCCAGCACCATTTCGGGGTCAAGGACTGAAGCTTTCTTT. Protein: CASTISGSRTEAFF.

The chain combines TRBV7-9 with TRBJ1-4; tentatively, D is TRBD1 (5 bases). The V end lost 3 bases, the J end lost 7 bases, and 12 bases lay between the germline ends. The germline CDR1 and CDR2 sequences are SEHNR and FQNEAQ (reference sequence). The CDR3 is 14 residues long. CDR3 in DNA: TGTGCCAGCAGCTTGGGGGGATTGGGTGAAAAACTGTTTTTT. Translated, it gives CASSLGGLGEKLFF. Supplemented by reference TRBV7-9 and TRBJ1-4, the full variable domain reads DTGVSQNPRHKITKRGQNVTFRCDPISEHNRLYWYRQTLGQGPEFLTYFQNEAQLEKSRLLSDRFSAERPKGSFSTLEIQRTEQGDSAMYLCASSLGGLGEKLFFGSGTQLSVL.

V is TRBV6-1 and J is TRBJ1-3, with D unclear. CDR1 is MNHNS and CDR2 is SASEGT in the germline V gene. V shed 0 bases and J shed 0 bases, with 9 bases lying between them. This CDR3 has 16 amino acids. CDR3 DNA sequence: TGTGCCAGCAGTGAAGCGCTCACCTACTCTGGAAACACCATATATTTT. It translates to CASSEALTYSGNTIYF.

The rearrangement links TRBV13 to TRBJ2-7; 7 bases fit TRBD1. This CDR3 is 14 amino acids long. Trimming at V came to 5 bases and at J to 4 bases, leaving 8 bases not matched to a gene. CDR1 is PRHDT, CDR2 FYEKMQ, per germline (reference sequence). Written as DNA, the CDR3 is TGTGCCAGCAGCAATAGGGACAGTCTTTACGAGCAGTACTTC. This codes for CASSNRDSLYEQYF.

V usage is TRBV5-8 and J usage is TRBJ2-7; 13 bases match TRBD2. The V gene's germline CDR1 is SGHTS and CDR2 YDEGEE. V trimming: 4 bases; J trimming: 3 bases; junction bases outside the gene matches: 7. The length of the CDR3 is 16 residues. The CDR3 loop is CASSPPRTSGSYEQYF. The CDR3 region has the DNA TGTGCCAGCAGCCCACCTCGGACTAGCGGGAGCTACGAGCAGTACTTC.

The chain combines TRBV5-4 with TRBJ2-3, with D perhaps TRBD2 (7 bases). Germline loops: CDR1 SGHNT, CDR2 YYREEE (reference sequence). CDR3 length: 16 amino acids. The V gene lost 4 bases and the J gene lost 1 base, with 16 bases spanning the gap. CDR3 in amino acids: CASSPRGGGGTDTQYF. CDR3 in DNA: TGTGCCAGCAGCCCGAGGGGAGGGGGGGGCACAGATACGCAGTATTTT.

The V gene is TRBV27, the J gene TRBJ1-1; TRBD1 might be the D (5 bases). Trimming removed 3 bases from V and 0 bases from J, with 11 bases in between. Per germline, CDR1 MNHEY and CDR2 SMNVEV (reference sequence). The CDR3 consists of 15 residues. CDR3 sequence: CASSFALGVNTEAFF. CDR3 in DNA: TGTGCCAGCAGTTTCGCCTTAGGGGTGAACACTGAAGCTTTCTTT.

The rearrangement uses TRBV7-8 and TRBJ2-1; D may be TRBD2 (6 bases). Germline CDR1 reads SGHVS; CDR2 reads FQNEAQ. The CDR3 totals 15 residues. Trimming pared 6 bases from V and 6 bases from J, leaving 18 bases between. The CDR3 here is CASRLRGGNPNEQFF. In DNA, the CDR3 is TGTGCCAGCAGATTACGAGGAGGGAACCCCAATGAGCAGTTCTTC. Looking up the rest from reference TRBV7-8 and TRBJ2-1 gives the full variable domain: GAGVSQSPRYKVAKRGQDVALRCDPISGHVSLFWYQQALGQGPEFLTYFQNEAQLDKSGLPSDRFFAERPEGSVSTLKIQRTQQEDSAVYLCASRLRGGNPNEQFFGPGTRLTVL.

The chain recombines TRBV11-2 with TRBJ2-1; 7 nucleotides agree with TRBD2. Germline CDR1 reads SGHAT; CDR2 reads FQNNGV. The CDR3 has 15 residues. The junction had 16 bases not matched to a gene; V was cut back by 2 bases and J by 15 bases. CDR3 nucleotide sequence: TGTGCCAGCAGCTTACCTGCGGGAGTAGATAGTCTTCCGTTCTTC. Translating gives CASSLPAGVDSLPFF.

This chain uses TRBV5-4 with TRBJ2-7; 10 nucleotides match TRBD1. The CDR3 is 14 residues long. After removal of 5 bases from V and 6 bases from J, the junction contained 8 bases not matched to a gene. The V gene's germline CDR1 is SGHNT and CDR2 YYREEE (reference sequence). The CDR3 DNA follows: TGTGCCAGCAGGGAAGGGGACAGGGGAGGCGAGCAGTACTTC. Its protein is CASREGDRGGEQYF. The full variable domain, its missing parts supplied by reference TRBV5-4 and TRBJ2-7, is ETGVTQSPTHLIKTRGQQVTLRCSSQSGHNTVSWYQQALGQGPQFIFQYYREEENGRGNFPPRFSGLQFPNYSSELNVNALELDDSALYLCASREGDRGGEQYFGPGTRLTVT.

The rearrangement links TRBV10-1 to TRBJ2-3, with 10 bases lining up with TRBD2. The CDR3 extends over 15 amino acids. The germline V gene encodes CDR1 WNHNN and CDR2 SYGVQD (reference sequence). V was pared by 4 bases and J by 3 bases, with 4 bases of the junction left unmatched. The CDR3 DNA reads TGCGCCAGCAGTGGATCTAGCGGGAGAACAGATACGCAGTATTTT. It codes for CASSGSSGRTDTQYF.

The V gene is TRBV20-1, the J gene TRBJ2-5; tentatively, D is TRBD1 (6 bases). Near its end, the DNA agrees better with TRBJ2-7, so the J call may be wrong. Germline lookup yields CDR1 DFQATT and CDR2 SNEGSKA (reference sequence). The CDR3 sequence is 11 residues long. The CDR3 nucleotides read TGCAGTGCTAGGGCAGGGGCCGAGCAGTACTTC. Amino acid sequence: CSARAGAEQYF.

The rearrangement joins TRBV9 to TRBJ2-1; 12 nucleotides agree with TRBD2. Germline V CDR1 and CDR2: SGDLS, YYNGEE. This CDR3 has 16 residues. V lost 4 bases, J lost 9 bases, and 11 bases stayed unmatched. The CDR3 is CASSHPASGRVSEQFF. The CDR3, as DNA: TGTGCCAGCAGCCACCCCGCTAGCGGGAGGGTGAGTGAGCAGTTCTTC.